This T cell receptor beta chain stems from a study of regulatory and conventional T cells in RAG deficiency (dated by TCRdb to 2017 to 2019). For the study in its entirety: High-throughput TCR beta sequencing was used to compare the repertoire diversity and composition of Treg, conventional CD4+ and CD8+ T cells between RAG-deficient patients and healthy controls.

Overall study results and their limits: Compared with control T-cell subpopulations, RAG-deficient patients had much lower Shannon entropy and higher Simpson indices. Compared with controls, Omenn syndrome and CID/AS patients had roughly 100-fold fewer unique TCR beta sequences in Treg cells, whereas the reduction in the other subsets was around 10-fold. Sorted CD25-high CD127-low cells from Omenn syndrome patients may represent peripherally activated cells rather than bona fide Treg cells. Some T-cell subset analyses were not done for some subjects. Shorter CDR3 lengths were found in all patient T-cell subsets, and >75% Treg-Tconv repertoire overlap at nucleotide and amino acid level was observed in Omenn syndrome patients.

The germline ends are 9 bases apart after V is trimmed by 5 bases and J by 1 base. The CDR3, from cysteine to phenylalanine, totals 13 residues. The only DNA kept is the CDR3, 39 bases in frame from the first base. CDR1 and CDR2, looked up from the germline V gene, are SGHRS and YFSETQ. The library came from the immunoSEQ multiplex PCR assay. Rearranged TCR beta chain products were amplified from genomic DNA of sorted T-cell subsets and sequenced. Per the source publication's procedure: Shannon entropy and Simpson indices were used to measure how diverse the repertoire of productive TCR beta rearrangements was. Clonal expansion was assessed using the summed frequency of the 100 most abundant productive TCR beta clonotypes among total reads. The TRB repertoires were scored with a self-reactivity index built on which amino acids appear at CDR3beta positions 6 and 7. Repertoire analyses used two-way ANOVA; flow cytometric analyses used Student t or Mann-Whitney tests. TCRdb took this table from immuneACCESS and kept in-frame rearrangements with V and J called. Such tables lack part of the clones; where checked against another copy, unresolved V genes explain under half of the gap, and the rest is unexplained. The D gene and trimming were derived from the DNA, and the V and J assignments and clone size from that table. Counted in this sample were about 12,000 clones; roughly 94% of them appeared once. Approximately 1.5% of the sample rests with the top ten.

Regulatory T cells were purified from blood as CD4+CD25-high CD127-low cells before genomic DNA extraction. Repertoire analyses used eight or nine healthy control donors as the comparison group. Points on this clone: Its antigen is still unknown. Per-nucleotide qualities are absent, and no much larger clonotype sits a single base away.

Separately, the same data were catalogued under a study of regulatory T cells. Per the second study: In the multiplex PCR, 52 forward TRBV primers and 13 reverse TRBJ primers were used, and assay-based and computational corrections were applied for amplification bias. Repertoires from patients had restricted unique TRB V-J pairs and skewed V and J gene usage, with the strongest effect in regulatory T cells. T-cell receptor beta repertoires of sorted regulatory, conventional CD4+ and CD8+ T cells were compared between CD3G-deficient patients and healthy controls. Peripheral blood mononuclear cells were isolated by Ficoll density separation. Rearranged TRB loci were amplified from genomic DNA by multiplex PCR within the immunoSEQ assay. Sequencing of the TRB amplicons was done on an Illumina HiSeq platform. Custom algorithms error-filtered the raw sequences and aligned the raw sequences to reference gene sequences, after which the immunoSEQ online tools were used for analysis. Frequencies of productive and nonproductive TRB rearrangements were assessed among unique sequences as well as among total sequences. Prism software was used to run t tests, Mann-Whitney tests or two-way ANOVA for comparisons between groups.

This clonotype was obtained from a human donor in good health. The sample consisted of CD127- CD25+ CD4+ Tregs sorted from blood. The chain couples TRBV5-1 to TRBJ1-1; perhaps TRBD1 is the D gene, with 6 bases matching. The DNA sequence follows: TGCGCCAGCAGTTCACAGGGGAACACTGAAGCTTTCTTT. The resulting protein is CASSSQGNTEAFF.